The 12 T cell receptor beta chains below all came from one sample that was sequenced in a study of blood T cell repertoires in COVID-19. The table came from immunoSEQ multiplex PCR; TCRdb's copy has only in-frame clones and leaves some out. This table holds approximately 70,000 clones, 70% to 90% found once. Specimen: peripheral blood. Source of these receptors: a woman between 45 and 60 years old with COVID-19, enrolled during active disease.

CDR3 nucleotides: TGTGCCAGCAGTTTCCGGCGGGGGCGGGCAACTAATGAAAAACTGTTTTTT. It specifies CASSFRRGRATNEKLFF. The gene calls are TRBV28 and TRBJ1-4, with D perhaps matching TRBD1 (6 bases). CDR3 size: 17 residues. Deletions cut 3 bases from V and 0 bases from J, with 14 bases between. Germline assignment: CDR1 MDHEN and CDR2 SYDVKM.

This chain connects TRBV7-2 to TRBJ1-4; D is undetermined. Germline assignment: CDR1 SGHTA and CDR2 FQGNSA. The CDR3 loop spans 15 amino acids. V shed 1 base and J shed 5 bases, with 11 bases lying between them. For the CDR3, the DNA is TGTGCCAGCAGCTTAGGGGCAGGCGAGAATGAAAAACTGTTTTTT. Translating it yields CASSLGAGENEKLFF. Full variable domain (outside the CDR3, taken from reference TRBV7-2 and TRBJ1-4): GAGVSQSPSNKVTEKGKDVELRCDPISGHTALYWYRQSLGQGLEFLIYFQGNSAPDKSGLPSDRFSAERTGGSVSTLTIQRTQQEDSAVYLCASSLGAGENEKLFFGSGTQLSVL.

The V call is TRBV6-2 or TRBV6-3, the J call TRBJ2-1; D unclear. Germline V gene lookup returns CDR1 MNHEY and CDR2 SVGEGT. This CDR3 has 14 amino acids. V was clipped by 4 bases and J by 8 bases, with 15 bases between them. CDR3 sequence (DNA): TGTGCCAGCAGTTCTTACTTGCGCAAAGATGAGCAGTTCTTC. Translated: CASSSYLRKDEQFF.

This CDR3 reads CASSLVGGDPSGYTF. The DNA of the CDR3 is TGCGCCAGCAGCTTGGTTGGAGGGGATCCCTCTGGCTACACCTTC. This chain links TRBV5-1 with TRBJ1-2; TRBD1 might be the D (5 bases). Germline V gene sequence: CDR1 SGHRS, CDR2 YFSETQ. The CDR3 is made up of 15 amino acids. The ends were cut back, 0 bases at V and 7 bases at J, with 16 bases in the middle.

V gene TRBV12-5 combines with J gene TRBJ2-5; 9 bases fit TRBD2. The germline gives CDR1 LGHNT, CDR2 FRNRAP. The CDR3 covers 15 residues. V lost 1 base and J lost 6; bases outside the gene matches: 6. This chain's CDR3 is CASGLGSGSAKTQYF. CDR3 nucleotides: TGTGCTAGTGGTTTGGGTAGCGGGAGTGCGAAGACCCAGTACTTC.

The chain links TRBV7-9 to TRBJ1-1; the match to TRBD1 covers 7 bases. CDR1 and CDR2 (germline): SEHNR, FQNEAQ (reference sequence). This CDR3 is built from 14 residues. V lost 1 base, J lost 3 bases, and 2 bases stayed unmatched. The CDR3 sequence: CASSLGQGDTEAFF. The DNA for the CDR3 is TGTGCCAGCAGCTTAGGGCAGGGGGACACTGAAGCTTTCTTT.

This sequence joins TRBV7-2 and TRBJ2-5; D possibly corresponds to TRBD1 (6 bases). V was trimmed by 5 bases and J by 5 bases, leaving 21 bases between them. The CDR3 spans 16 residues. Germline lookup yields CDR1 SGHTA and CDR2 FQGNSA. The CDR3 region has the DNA TGTGCCAGCAGCCCCGGCCGGGTGTGGGGGCGGGAGACCCAGTACTTC. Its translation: CASSPGRVWGRETQYF.

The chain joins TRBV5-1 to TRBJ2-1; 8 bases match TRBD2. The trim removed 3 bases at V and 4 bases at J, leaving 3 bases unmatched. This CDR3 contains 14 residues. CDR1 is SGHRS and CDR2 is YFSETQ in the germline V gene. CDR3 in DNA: TGCGCCAGCAGCTCCCGGGAGGGGTACAATGAGCAGTTCTTC. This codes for CASSSREGYNEQFF.

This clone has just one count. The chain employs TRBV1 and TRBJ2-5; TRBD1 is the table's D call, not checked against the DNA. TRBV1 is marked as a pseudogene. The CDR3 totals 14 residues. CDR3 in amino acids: CTSSQGTSGETQYF. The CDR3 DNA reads TGCACCAGCAGCCAAGGGACATCTGGAGAGACCCAGTACTTC.

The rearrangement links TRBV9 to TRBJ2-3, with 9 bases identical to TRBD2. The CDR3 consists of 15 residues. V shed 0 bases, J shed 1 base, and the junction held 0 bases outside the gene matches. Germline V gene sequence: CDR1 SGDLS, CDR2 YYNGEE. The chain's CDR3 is CASSVGTSGTDTQYF. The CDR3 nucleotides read TGTGCCAGCAGCGTAGGGACTAGCGGCACAGATACGCAGTATTTT. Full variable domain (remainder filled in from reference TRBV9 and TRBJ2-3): DSGVTQTPKHLITATGQRVTLRCSPRSGDLSVYWYQQSLDQGLQFLIQYYNGEERAKGNILERFSAQQFPDLHSELNLSSLELGDSALYFCASSVGTSGTDTQYFGPGTRLTVL.

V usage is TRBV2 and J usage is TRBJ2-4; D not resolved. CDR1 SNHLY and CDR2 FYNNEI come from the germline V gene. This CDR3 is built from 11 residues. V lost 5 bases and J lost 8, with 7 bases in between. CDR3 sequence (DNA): TGTGCCAGCAGTCTTCGGGACATTCAGTACTTC. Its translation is CASSLRDIQYF.

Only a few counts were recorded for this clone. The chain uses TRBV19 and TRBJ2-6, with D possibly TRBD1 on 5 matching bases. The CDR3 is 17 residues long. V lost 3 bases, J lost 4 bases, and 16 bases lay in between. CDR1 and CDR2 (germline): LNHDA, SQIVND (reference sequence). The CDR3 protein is CASSIHLDRTGANVLTF. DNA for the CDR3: TGTGCCAGTAGTATTCATTTGGACCGGACAGGGGCCAACGTCCTGACTTTC.